The T cell receptor (beta chain) described here comes from a study of control samples from healthy donors and cancer patients. This clone was found once. Libraries were prepared by immunoSEQ multiplex PCR; TCRdb keeps only in-frame clonotypes and omits some of them. The sample has 4,500 to 6,000 clones; roughly 86% are singletons. The sequenced sample consisted of formalin-fixed, paraffin-embedded tissue. The clonotype originates from a female donor with lung cancer.

The CDR3 DNA is TGTGCCAGCAGCTTAGGGGGGGACACTGAAGCTTTCTTT. It encodes CASSLGGDTEAFF. J is TRBJ1-1 and V is TRBV7-8, with D possibly TRBD1 on 5 matching bases. The V gene's germline CDR1 is SGHVS and CDR2 FQNEAQ. V lost 1 base and J lost 3, with 6 bases in between. This CDR3 contains 13 residues.